The 28 T cell receptor beta chains reported below all come from one sample, sequenced in a study of cytomegalovirus exposure and HLA in healthy donors. Some clones are missing from TCRdb's copy, which holds only in-frame ones; the method was immunoSEQ multiplex PCR. The data hold 150,000 to 200,000 clones, with approximately 86% observed a single time. The specimen was PBMCs. Receptor source: a man between 25 and 39 years old in good health and CMV-seropositive.

The chain couples TRBV30 to TRBJ2-2; D is undetermined. Germline CDR1 is GTSNPN and CDR2 is SVGIG (reference sequence). Trimming took 5 bases from V and 3 from J, leaving 16 bases between them. The CDR3 covers 15 residues. CDR3 DNA sequence: TGTGCCTGGGTCATATCGCCAGGCGACACCGGGGAGCTGTTTTTT. Translating it yields CAWVISPGDTGELFF.

The rearrangement uses TRBV10-3 and TRBJ2-3; 7 bases agree with TRBD1. The CDR3 consists of 18 residues. The germline gives CDR1 ENHRY, CDR2 SYGVKD. J lost 5 bases, V lost 3 bases, and 17 bases had no gene match. The CDR3 coding sequence is TGTGCCATCAGTGATAGTTCTTGGGAAAACAGGGGCGGAGATACGCAGTATTTT. This translates into CAISDSSWENRGGDTQYF.

This chain connects TRBV11-3 to TRBJ2-7; no firm D call. The CDR3 spans 15 residues. V was clipped by 0 bases and J by 2 bases, with 11 bases between them. Germline lookup yields CDR1 SGHNT and CDR2 YENEEA. The CDR3: CASSLDRITAYEQYF. The DNA of the CDR3 is TGTGCCAGCAGCTTAGATCGTATCACAGCCTACGAGCAGTACTTC.

This clone was picked up one time. The chain uses TRBV11-3 and TRBJ1-1, with 7 bases matching TRBD1. The J segment lost 3 bases and the V segment lost 5 bases, leaving 6 bases of the junction unmatched. From germline, CDR1 is SGHNT and CDR2 YENEEA. CDR3 length equals 14 residues. CDR3 in DNA: TGTGCCAGCAGCCTCAGGGGGTCGGACACTGAAGCTTTCTTT. It translates to CASSLRGSDTEAFF.

The chain joins TRBV19 to TRBJ1-1, with a possible D match to TRBD1 (6 bases). Germline CDR1 and CDR2: LNHDA and SQIVND (reference sequence). V lost 1 base and J 6 bases, leaving 18 bases between the germline ends. The CDR3 length is 16 residues. DNA for the CDR3: TGTGCCAGTAGTATAGTCGGTCAGGGGACGGATGCTGAAGCTTTCTTT. It encodes CASSIVGQGTDAEAFF.

This clone appeared once. The CDR3 reads CASSLRDSIGYEQYF. The CDR3 DNA sequence: TGTGCCAGCAGCCTTCGGGACTCAATAGGCTACGAGCAGTACTTC. The J gene is TRBJ2-7, the V gene TRBV7-9, with a tentative D call TRBD2 (6 bases). CDR1 is SEHNR, CDR2 FQNEAQ, per germline (reference sequence). Trimming took 5 bases from V and 3 from J, leaving 17 bases between them. The CDR3 runs to 15 residues.

The CDR3: CASSLGQGLAFF. Written as DNA, the CDR3 is TGTGCCAGCAGCCTCGGACAGGGTTTGGCTTTCTTT. V gene TRBV6-5 combines with J gene TRBJ1-1, with TRBD1 matching over 8 bases. The CDR3 has 12 residues. The ends lost 6 bases at V and 11 bases at J; junction bases unmatched: 8. Germline CDR1 reads MNHEY; CDR2 reads SVGAGI.

The chain has TRBV9 and TRBJ1-1, with a tentative D call TRBD1 (6 bases). V lost 0 bases and J lost 2, with 8 bases in between. Germline lookup yields CDR1 SGDLS and CDR2 YYNGEE. The CDR3 loop spans 14 amino acids. Here the CDR3 reads CASSVVGGNTEAFF. The CDR3 nucleotides read TGTGCCAGCAGCGTAGTTGGGGGCAACACTGAAGCTTTCTTT.

The chain employs TRBV6-1 and TRBJ2-1, with a tentative D call TRBD2 (6 bases). The CDR3 runs 18 residues. V lost 3 bases and J 2 bases, leaving 20 bases between the germline ends. Per the germline V gene, CDR1 is MNHNS and CDR2 is SASEGT. The CDR3 loop reads CASSEAGGYLGAYNEQFF. The CDR3 DNA sequence: TGTGCCAGCAGTGAGGCCGGGGGTTACCTAGGGGCCTACAATGAGCAGTTCTTC.

V usage is TRBV23-1 and J usage is TRBJ1-1; D is possibly TRBD1 (6 bases). TRBV23-1 carries the ORF label, with uncertain function. V lost 0 bases and J lost 3, with 20 bases in between. This CDR3 has 18 amino acids. CDR3 loop: CASSQSEVRQGSDTEAFF. CDR3 DNA sequence: TGCGCCAGCAGTCAATCGGAGGTTAGGCAGGGGTCGGACACTGAAGCTTTCTTT.

This clone turned up a few times. V and J are TRBV28 and TRBJ1-4, with 9 positions matching TRBD1. The CDR3 length is 15 residues. The junction had 7 bases not matched to a gene; V was cut back by 5 bases and J by 6 bases. Germline V CDR1 and CDR2: MDHEN, SYDVKM. CDR3: CASSVTGGEDEKLFF. CDR3 DNA sequence: TGTGCCAGCAGTGTAACAGGGGGCGAGGATGAAAAACTGTTTTTT.

The rearrangement uses TRBV7-9 and TRBJ2-7; 7 bases align to TRBD2. The CDR3 spans 14 residues. V dropped 4 bases and J dropped 0; count of bases not matched to a gene: 3. Germline CDR1 SEHNR, CDR2 FQNEAQ (reference sequence). CDR3 in amino acids: CASSSGGSSYEQYF. The CDR3 region has the DNA TGTGCCAGCAGCTCCGGGGGGAGCTCCTACGAGCAGTACTTC.

This chain uses TRBV11-2 with TRBJ1-2, with unresolved D. The CDR3 is made up of 15 amino acids. The V gene lost 2 bases and the J gene lost 1 base, with 11 bases spanning the gap. The V gene's germline CDR1 is SGHAT and CDR2 FQNNGV. In DNA, the CDR3 is TGTGCCAGCAGCTTAAGTGGAGGGATTAACTATGGCTACACCTTC. Translation: CASSLSGGINYGYTF.

The chain employs TRBV5-4 and TRBJ2-3, with TRBD2 matching 13 bases. CDR1 is SGHNT, CDR2 YYREEE, per germline (reference sequence). The CDR3 extends over 18 amino acids. The V gene end was trimmed by 4 bases and the J gene end by 0 bases; junction bases not matched to a gene: 8. The CDR3 DNA sequence: TGTGCCAGCAGCCAGGGACTAGCGGGGCAATCTAGCACAGATACGCAGTATTTT. Protein sequence: CASSQGLAGQSSTDTQYF.

This chain connects TRBV4-2 to TRBJ1-4, with TRBD1 matching over 9 bases. The CDR3 loop spans 16 amino acids. J gave up 7 bases and V 0 bases, and 6 bases lay outside the gene matches. CDR1 and CDR2 from the germline V gene are LGHNA and YNFKEQ. In DNA, the CDR3 is TGTGCCAGCAGCCAAGATGTGGGACAGGGCTCTGAAAAACTGTTTTTT. Encoded protein: CASSQDVGQGSEKLFF.

This rearrangement joins TRBV7-9 to TRBJ1-2, with D maybe TRBD1 (5 bases). CDR1 and CDR2 from the germline V gene are SEHNR and FQNEAQ (reference sequence). The CDR3 covers 15 residues. With 5 bases removed from V and 4 bases from J, the gap between germline ends came to 17 bases. DNA of the CDR3: TGTGCCAGCAGCCCGGGAGGAGGGGCCTTCTATGGCTACACCTTC. It specifies CASSPGGGAFYGYTF.

The chain recombines TRBV5-1 with TRBJ2-1; D unresolved. Per germline, CDR1 SGHRS and CDR2 YFSETQ. CDR3 length: 15 residues. Trimming took 1 base from V and 5 from J, leaving 13 bases between them. CDR3 DNA sequence: TGCGCCAGCAGCTTGTTTCCCGGAGATAACAATGAGCAGTTCTTC. Its protein is CASSLFPGDNNEQFF.

This clone was observed a single time. The chain couples TRBV5-1 to TRBJ2-7; 9 bases fit TRBD1. Germline-derived CDR1 and CDR2 are SGHRS and YFSETQ. The CDR3 is 15 residues long. The V gene end was trimmed by 6 bases and the J gene end by 1 base; junction bases not matched to a gene: 8. The CDR3 sequence: CASTMGQGPSYEQYF. The CDR3 region has the DNA TGCGCCAGCACAATGGGACAGGGTCCATCCTACGAGCAGTACTTC.

The gene calls are TRBV4-1 and TRBJ2-5; tentatively, D is TRBD1 (6 bases). This CDR3 is 14 amino acids long. Looked up from germline, CDR1 is MGHRA and CDR2 is YSYEKL. The germline V and J ends were trimmed by 8 bases and 5 bases, with 18 bases remaining between them. The CDR3 region has the DNA TGCGCCAGCGGGATAGGGGGTTTGGGGGAGACCCAGTACTTC. Protein: CASGIGGLGETQYF.

This clone was found once. CDR3: CASSEFHGRRETQYF. CDR3 DNA: TGTGCCAGCAGTGAATTCCATGGCAGGCGAGAGACCCAGTACTTC. The chain joins TRBV6-1 to TRBJ2-5; D is ambiguous. Germline V lookup: CDR1 MNHNS, CDR2 SASEGT. V gave up 2 bases and J gave up 4 bases, with 14 bases separating them. CDR3 size: 15 residues.

This chain uses TRBV27 with TRBJ2-1, with 13 bases fitting TRBD2. Germline CDR1 and CDR2: MNHEY and SMNVEV (reference sequence). This CDR3 has 18 amino acids. J was trimmed by 8 bases and V by 1 base; bases with no gene match: 11. The DNA of the CDR3 is TGTGCCAGCAGTTTATTAACTAGCGGGGGGGCCCCCCGGCATGAGCAGTTCTTC. Its protein product is CASSLLTSGGAPRHEQFF.

The chain uses TRBV19 and TRBJ1-2; TRBD1 matches 8 bases. Germline V gene sequence: CDR1 LNHDA, CDR2 SQIVND (reference sequence). The CDR3 has 15 residues. Trimming at V came to 9 bases and at J to 3 bases, leaving 12 bases not matched to a gene. The CDR3, as DNA: TGTGCCAGCCGAACAGACAGGGGACATTACTATGGCTACACCTTC. Its translation is CASRTDRGHYYGYTF.

This clone was recorded a few times. The V and J genes are TRBV19 and TRBJ2-2; 7 nucleotides match TRBD1. Trimming cost V 8 bases and J 7 bases; bases outside gene matches: 7. The CDR3 is made up of 13 amino acids. Germline V gene lookup returns CDR1 LNHDA and CDR2 SQIVND (reference sequence). CDR3 nucleotides: TGTGCCAGTCTACAGGGGACGGTCGGGGAGCTGTTTTTT. Translating it yields CASLQGTVGELFF.

The J gene is TRBJ2-5, the V gene TRBV5-1; 8 bases match TRBD1. The CDR3 spans 15 residues. V dropped 7 bases and J dropped 4; count of bases not matched to a gene: 12. The V gene's germline CDR1 is SGHRS and CDR2 YFSETQ. The CDR3 DNA reads TGCGCCAGCTTCCGTGGGCAGGGGGCCGGAGAGACCCAGTACTTC. It codes for CASFRGQGAGETQYF.

The genes are TRBV4-3 and TRBJ2-3; the match to TRBD2 covers 8 bases. There are 18 residues in the CDR3. The V segment lost 4 bases and the J segment 4 bases; nucleotides outside the gene matches: 16. Germline CDR1 is LGHNA and CDR2 is YSLEER. The CDR3 nucleotides are TGCGCCAGCAGCCGGAAACAATATAGCGGGGAGACGGCAGATACGCAGTATTTT. It yields the protein CASSRKQYSGETADTQYF.

The chain has TRBV9 and TRBJ1-2; 7 bases align to TRBD1. The CDR3 has 15 residues. After removal of 0 bases from V and 4 bases from J, the junction contained 6 bases not matched to a gene. CDR1 and CDR2 from the germline V gene are SGDLS and YYNGEE. The CDR3 sequence is CASSVGSGGTYGYTF. CDR3 bases: TGTGCCAGCAGCGTAGGGTCAGGGGGTACCTATGGCTACACCTTC.

The chain carries TRBV10-3 and TRBJ2-3, with 8 bases identical to TRBD1. V was pared by 8 bases and J by 6 bases, with 10 bases of the junction left unmatched. Germline V gene data show CDR1 as ENHRY and CDR2 as SYGVKD. This CDR3 has 14 residues. The CDR3 sequence is CAIARDRGRDTQYF. Here the CDR3 DNA reads TGTGCCATCGCCCGAGACAGGGGTCGGGATACGCAGTATTTT.

The rearrangement uses TRBV29-1 and TRBJ2-1; the match to TRBD1 covers 8 bases. The CDR3 is 14 amino acids. Germline values: CDR1 SQVTM, CDR2 ANQGSEA. V was pared by 7 bases and J by 1 base, with 6 bases of the junction left unmatched. Written as DNA, the CDR3 is TGCAGCGCACCAGACAGGGGTTCCTACAATGAGCAGTTCTTC. Its translation is CSAPDRGSYNEQFF.